These 22 T cell receptor beta chains were all obtained from the same sample, sequenced in a study of PD-L1 blockade in urothelial cancer. Produced via immunoSEQ multiplex PCR; TCRdb's table is partial and in-frame only. The table lists some 87,000 clones, roughly 84% of them singletons, with 1.5% to 2.5% in the top ten. The time point: pretreatment peripheral blood. Sequencing used PBMCs, obtained around atezolizumab (anti-PD-L1) treatment. These receptor sequences come from a man aged 55 to 69 with urothelial cancer.

This clone was observed a handful of times. The chain combines TRBV6-1 with TRBJ1-1; TRBD1 might be the D (6 bases). Germline V gene lookup returns CDR1 MNHNS and CDR2 SASEGT. V lost 8 bases to trimming and J lost 0 bases, with 10 bases between them. The CDR3 runs to 13 residues. The CDR3 bases are TGTGCCAGCGATGGACAGATGAACACTGAAGCTTTCTTT. This gives the protein CASDGQMNTEAFF.

The rearrangement links TRBV5-1 to TRBJ2-7; 9 bases are a match to TRBD1. The CDR3 totals 14 residues. J lost 2 bases, V lost 4 bases, and 4 bases had no gene match. CDR1 and CDR2 (germline): SGHRS, YFSETQ. In DNA, the CDR3 is TGCGCCAGCAGCCAGACAGGGGGTGCCTACGAGCAGTACTTC. Its translation is CASSQTGGAYEQYF.

This clone was counted a single time. The chain joins TRBV5-1 to TRBJ1-5; maybe TRBD1 (6 bases). Germline V gives CDR1 SGHRS, CDR2 YFSETQ. This CDR3 has 14 amino acids. Trimming took 0 bases from V and 6 from J, leaving 10 bases between them. The CDR3 region is CASSLGTAGQPQHF. CDR3 nucleotides: TGCGCCAGCAGCTTGGGGACAGCAGGTCAGCCCCAGCATTTT.

The chain links TRBV7-3 to TRBJ1-1; D gene uncertain. Germline CDR1 SGHTA, CDR2 FQGTGA. V lost 5 bases to trimming and J lost 3 bases, with 10 bases between them. The CDR3 loop spans 13 amino acids. The CDR3 spells CASSLQRDTEAFF. The CDR3 DNA reads as TGTGCCAGCAGCCTACAACGGGACACTGAAGCTTTCTTT.

This chain uses TRBV11-3 with TRBJ1-2, with TRBD1 matching over 8 bases. V lost 5 bases to trimming and J lost 8 bases; unmatched junction nucleotides: 4. Germline lookup yields CDR1 SGHNT and CDR2 YENEEA. CDR3 length: 12 residues. The CDR3 loop is CASSTGGMGYTF. The CDR3 DNA reads as TGTGCCAGCAGCACAGGGGGAATGGGCTACACCTTC. Full variable domain (remainder filled in from reference TRBV11-3 and TRBJ1-2): EAGVVQSPRYKIIEKKQPVAFWCNPISGHNTLYWYLQNLGQGPELLIRYENEEAVDDSQLPKDRFSAERLKGVDSTLKIQPAELGDSAVYLCASSTGGMGYTFGSGTRLTVV.

CDR3 region: CASRERAGQGGTEAFF. The CDR3 DNA is TGTGCCAGCAGAGAACGGGCGGGACAGGGTGGCACTGAAGCTTTCTTT. This chain uses TRBV6-1 with TRBJ1-1; the match to TRBD1 covers 9 bases. Per the germline V gene, CDR1 is MNHNS and CDR2 is SASEGT. V dropped 6 bases and J dropped 4; count of bases not matched to a gene: 12. The CDR3 sequence is 16 residues long.

This chain links TRBV21-1 with TRBJ2-5; the table's D call, TRBD1, was not checked against the DNA. TRBV21-1 counts as a pseudogene. This CDR3 is 12 amino acids long. DNA of the CDR3: TGTGCCAGACAGGGACCGCAAGAGACCCAGTACTTC. Its translation is CARQGPQETQYF.

CDR3 nucleotide sequence: TGTGCCAGTAGTATTAGTTTACCCTACGAGCAGTACTTC. Translating gives CASSISLPYEQYF. The V call is TRBV19, the J call TRBJ2-7; D remains ambiguous. CDR1 is LNHDA, CDR2 SQIVND, per germline (reference sequence). V dropped 3 bases and J dropped 2 bases, with 8 bases sitting between them. The CDR3 sequence is 13 residues long.

The chain employs TRBV19 and TRBJ2-7; D might be TRBD1 (7 bases). Trimming pared 6 bases from V and 3 bases from J, leaving 15 bases between. Germline V lookup: CDR1 LNHDA, CDR2 SQIVND (reference sequence). The CDR3 loop spans 14 amino acids. CDR3 DNA sequence: TGTGCCAGTAGGGAGGGGGCGCCCCTCTACGAGCAGTACTTC. This gives the protein CASREGAPLYEQYF.

The chain is built from TRBV27 and TRBJ1-4; no reliable D call. V lost 4 bases and J 2 bases, leaving 8 bases between the germline ends. This CDR3 spans 14 amino acids. Germline values: CDR1 MNHEY, CDR2 SMNVEV (reference sequence). The CDR3 nucleotides are TGTGCCAGCAGTTCCCGGGGTACTAATGAAAAACTGTTTTTT. Amino acids: CASSSRGTNEKLFF.

The table lists this clone with a count of one. The J gene is TRBJ1-2, the V gene TRBV2; 12 bases agree with TRBD1. With V trimmed by 6 bases and J by 3 bases, 11 bases remained unmatched. Germline V gene sequence: CDR1 SNHLY, CDR2 FYNNEI. The length of the CDR3 is 17 residues. The CDR3 DNA reads TGTGCCAGCAGGGAACCGGGACAGGGGGCCCCCTACTATGGCTACACCTTC. This encodes CASREPGQGAPYYGYTF.

This clone was detected once. The rearrangement uses TRBV7-9 and TRBJ2-7, with D perhaps matching TRBD2 (7 bases). The CDR3 spans 15 residues. The V end was cut by 5 bases, the J end by 2 bases, with 16 bases between. Germline assignment: CDR1 SEHNR and CDR2 FQNEAQ (reference sequence). CDR3 nucleotide sequence: TGTGCCAGCAGCCACACGAGAGGGGGGGCCTACGAGCAGTACTTC. Protein sequence: CASSHTRGGAYEQYF.

The chain combines TRBV7-8 with TRBJ2-7; 9 nucleotides match TRBD1. J lost 0 bases, V lost 4 bases, and 4 bases had no gene match. Germline V CDR1 and CDR2: SGHVS, FQNEAQ. The CDR3 spans 15 residues. The CDR3 region is CASSWGTGSSYEQYF. CDR3 nucleotide sequence: TGTGCCAGCAGCTGGGGGACAGGGAGCTCCTACGAGCAGTACTTC.

This sequence joins TRBV20-1 and TRBJ2-7; 7 positions match TRBD1. The CDR3 has 11 residues. V trimming: 3 bases; J trimming: 6 bases; junction bases outside the gene matches: 2. Germline assignment: CDR1 DFQATT and CDR2 SNEGSKA (reference sequence). The CDR3 sequence is CSASTGVEQYF. The DNA of the CDR3 is TGCAGTGCTAGCACAGGGGTCGAGCAGTACTTC.

This chain links TRBV4-2 with TRBJ2-7, with 7 bases identical to TRBD1. Looked up from germline, CDR1 is LGHNA and CDR2 is YNFKEQ. The CDR3 consists of 17 residues. Germline trimming cut 0 bases from V and 2 bases from J; bases unmatched to any gene: 10. CDR3 in DNA: TGTGCCAGCAGCCAAGACCCTGGTACAGGGGTTGCCTACGAGCAGTACTTC. It specifies CASSQDPGTGVAYEQYF.

The chain joins TRBV7-9 to TRBJ1-1; 9 bases agree with TRBD1. With V trimmed by 5 bases and J by 5 bases, 12 bases remained unmatched. The germline V gene has CDR1 SEHNR and CDR2 FQNEAQ (reference sequence). The CDR3 is made up of 16 amino acids. The CDR3 sequence is CASSQDVGQGSTEAFF. The CDR3 nucleotides read TGTGCCAGCAGCCAAGACGTAGGACAGGGGTCAACTGAAGCTTTCTTT. The whole variable domain, remainder taken from reference TRBV7-9 and TRBJ1-1, is DTGVSQNPRHKITKRGQNVTFRCDPISEHNRLYWYRQTLGQGPEFLTYFQNEAQLEKSRLLSDRFSAERPKGSFSTLEIQRTEQGDSAMYLCASSQDVGQGSTEAFFGQGTRLTVV.

The chain combines TRBV4-2 with TRBJ2-1; possibly TRBD1 for D (5 bases). Per the germline V gene, CDR1 is LGHNA and CDR2 is YNFKEQ. Trimming removed 2 bases from V and 6 bases from J, with 14 bases in between. There are 15 residues in the CDR3. The CDR3 loop is CASSQPADRSNEQFF. The CDR3 DNA reads TGTGCCAGCAGCCAACCCGCCGACAGATCCAATGAGCAGTTCTTC.

The chain carries TRBV7-6 and TRBJ2-7, with TRBD2 matching 8 bases. Germline CDR1 SGHVS, CDR2 FNYEAQ. The ends lost 0 bases at V and 0 bases at J; junction bases unmatched: 7. This CDR3 contains 17 residues. The CDR3 sequence: CASSLAGGGRISYEQYF. CDR3 bases: TGTGCCAGCAGCTTAGCCGGGGGGGGCCGAATCTCCTACGAGCAGTACTTC.

Concerning this clone itself: Other DNA sequences of this sample code for an identical CDR3. This rearrangement joins TRBV28 to TRBJ2-7; TRBD1 matches at 7 bases. The length of the CDR3 is 15 residues. The junction had 8 bases not matched to a gene; V was cut back by 4 bases and J by 2 bases. In germline, CDR1 is MDHEN, CDR2 SYDVKM. In DNA form, the CDR3 reads TGTGCCAGCAGTTCCCCGGGACAGACGACCTACGAGCAGTACTTC. Its protein is CASSSPGQTTYEQYF.

The chain recombines TRBV7-8 with TRBJ2-7, with 7 positions matching TRBD2. This CDR3 comprises 16 residues. After removal of 2 bases from V and 2 bases from J, the junction contained 9 bases not matched to a gene. Germline lookup yields CDR1 SGHVS and CDR2 FQNEAQ. The CDR3 reads CASSLSSAGVPYEQYF. CDR3 DNA sequence: TGTGCCAGCAGCTTATCGTCGGCGGGAGTTCCCTACGAGCAGTACTTC. Full variable domain (outside the CDR3, taken from reference TRBV7-8 and TRBJ2-7): GAGVSQSPRYKVAKRGQDVALRCDPISGHVSLFWYQQALGQGPEFLTYFQNEAQLDKSGLPSDRFFAERPEGSVSTLKIQRTQQEDSAVYLCASSLSSAGVPYEQYFGPGTRLTVT.

A single count supports this clone. V usage is TRBV19 and J usage is TRBJ2-5; 10 positions match TRBD1. Trimming removed 1 base from V and 2 bases from J; junction bases left unmatched: 1. The V gene's germline CDR1 is LNHDA and CDR2 SQIVND (reference sequence). This CDR3 spans 15 amino acids. CDR3 protein: CASSIGTGGQETQYF. The CDR3 coding sequence is TGTGCCAGTAGTATAGGGACAGGGGGTCAAGAGACCCAGTACTTC.

The chain uses TRBV10-2 and TRBJ2-5; 15 bases agree with TRBD2. The trim removed 6 bases at V and 5 bases at J, leaving 4 bases unmatched. The CDR3 is 15 residues long. Germline V CDR1 and CDR2: WSHSY, SAAADI. CDR3 region: CASSPGTSGGETQYF. CDR3 nucleotide sequence: TGCGCCAGCAGCCCCGGGACTAGCGGGGGGGAGACCCAGTACTTC.